The text below deals with one T cell receptor beta chain. Its antigen is unknown. PCR involved 60 Vbeta and 13 Jbeta primers. Sequenced by immunoSEQ multiplex PCR; TCRdb stores in-frame clones only, minus some. The data hold 150,000 to 200,000 clones, with 73% observed a single time. The CDR3 covers 15 residues. CDR1 is PRHDT, CDR2 FYEKMQ, per germline (reference sequence). The germline V and J ends were trimmed by 1 base and 5 bases, with 14 bases remaining between them. This sample is part of a study of cytomegalovirus exposure and HLA in healthy donors. Study results and limitations: Rare sequences made up most TCRs, while some public TCRs were found in many donors.

This sequence originates from a woman in her 30s in good health and CMV-seronegative. The chain carries TRBV13 and TRBJ1-1; D remains unclear. The sequenced sample was PBMCs. CDR3 coding DNA: TGTGCCAGCAGCTTAGAAGGACGGCGAGGGACTGAAGCTTTCTTT. Its protein is CASSLEGRRGTEAFF. The full variable domain, in which reference TRBV13 and TRBJ1-1 provide the parts outside the CDR3, is AAGVIQSPRHLIKEKRETATLKCYPIPRHDTVYWYQQGPGQDPQFLISFYEKMQSDKGSIPDRFSAQQFSDYHSELNMSSLELGDSALYFCASSLEGRRGTEAFFGQGTRLTVV.